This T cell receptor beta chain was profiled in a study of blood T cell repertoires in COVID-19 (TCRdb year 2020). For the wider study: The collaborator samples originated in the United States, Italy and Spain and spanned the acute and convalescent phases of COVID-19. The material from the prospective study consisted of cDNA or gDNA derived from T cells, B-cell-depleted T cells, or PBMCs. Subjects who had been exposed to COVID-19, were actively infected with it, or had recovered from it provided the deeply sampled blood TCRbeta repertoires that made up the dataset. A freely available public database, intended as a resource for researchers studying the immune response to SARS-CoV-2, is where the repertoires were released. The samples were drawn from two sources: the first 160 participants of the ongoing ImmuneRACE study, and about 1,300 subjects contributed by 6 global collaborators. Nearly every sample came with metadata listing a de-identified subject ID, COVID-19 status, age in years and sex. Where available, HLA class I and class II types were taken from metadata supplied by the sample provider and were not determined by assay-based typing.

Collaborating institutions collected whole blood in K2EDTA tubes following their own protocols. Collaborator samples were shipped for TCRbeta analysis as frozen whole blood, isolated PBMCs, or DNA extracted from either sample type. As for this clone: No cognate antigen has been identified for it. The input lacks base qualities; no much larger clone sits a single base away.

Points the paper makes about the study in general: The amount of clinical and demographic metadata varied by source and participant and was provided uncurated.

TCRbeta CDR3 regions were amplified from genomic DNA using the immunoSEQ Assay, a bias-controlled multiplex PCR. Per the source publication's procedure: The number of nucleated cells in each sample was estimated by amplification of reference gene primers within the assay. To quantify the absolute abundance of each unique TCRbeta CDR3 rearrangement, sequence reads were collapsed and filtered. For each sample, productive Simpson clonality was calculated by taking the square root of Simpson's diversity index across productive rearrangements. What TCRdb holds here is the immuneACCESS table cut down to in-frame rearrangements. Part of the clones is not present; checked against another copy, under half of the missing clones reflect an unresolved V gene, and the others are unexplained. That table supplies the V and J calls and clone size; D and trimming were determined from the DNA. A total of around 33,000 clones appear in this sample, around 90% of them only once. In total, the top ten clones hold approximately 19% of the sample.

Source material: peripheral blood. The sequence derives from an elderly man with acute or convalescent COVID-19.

The CDR3 amino acid sequence is: CASSLALWGGEEDGYTF. The nucleotide sequence is TGTGCCAGCAGCTTAGCGCTATGGGGGGGAGAAGAAGATGGCTACACCTTC. The chain employs TRBV7-8 and TRBJ1-2; a tentative D call is TRBD1 (5 bases match). From its cysteine to its phenylalanine, the CDR3 spans 17 amino acids. The retained sequence is limited to the CDR3, 51 bases, with the frame set at the first base. V is pared back by 0 bases and J by 6 bases, with 20 bases lying between the germline termini. As encoded in the germline V gene, CDR1 is SGHVS while CDR2 is FQNEAQ. Reference TRBV7-8 and TRBJ1-2 proteins supply the regions before and after the CDR3; the full variable domain is: GAGVSQSPRYKVAKRGQDVALRCDPISGHVSLFWYQQALGQGPEFLTYFQNEAQLDKSGLPSDRFFAERPEGSVSTLKIQRTQQEDSAVYLCASSLALWGGEEDGYTFGSGTRLTVV.